This T cell receptor beta chain came from a study of beta chain features in type 1 diabetes. Overall study results and limits: Moderate but significant shortening of TCRB CDR3s was recorded in all four CD4+ subsets from Type 1 diabetes patients. HLA effects on TCRB rearrangement stayed unresolved here.

This CDR3 has 14 amino acids. Trimming stripped 7 bases from V and 0 bases from J, with 11 bases between. Germline V gene lookup returns CDR1 MDHEN and CDR2 SYDVKM. A few counts support this clone. As yet, its antigen is unknown. Isolated RNA was reverse transcribed in full, so expressed TCRB transcripts were sequenced. TCRdb keeps only in-frame clones here, not all; method: immunoSEQ multiplex PCR. The sample includes 600,000 to 700,000 clones, around 12% seen only once; the top ten take around 0.12%. The TCR sequence derives from a man aged 25 to 45 with type 1 diabetes. This chain uses TRBV28 with TRBJ2-3; D may be TRBD2 (5 bases). What was sequenced was naive CD4+ T cells from blood. CDR3 sequence (DNA): TGTGCCAGCAAAGGCGGACTTAGCACAGATACGCAGTATTTT. Translating it yields CASKGGLSTDTQYF. Drawing the rest from reference TRBV28 and TRBJ2-3, the complete variable domain is DVKVTQSSRYLVKRTGEKVFLECVQDMDHENMFWYRQDPGLGLRLIYFSYDVKMKEKGDIPEGYSVSREKKERFSLILESASTNQTSMYLCASKGGLSTDTQYFGPGTRLTVL.